The text below deals with one TCR beta chain. The source of the sample is a study of blood T cell repertoires in COVID-19. Looking at the study overall: The United States, Italy and Spain were the sources of the acute and convalescent COVID-19 samples. Sources were T cells, B-cell-depleted T cells, or PBMCs; the material itself was cDNA or gDNA.

Some clones are missing from TCRdb's copy, which holds only in-frame ones; the method was immunoSEQ multiplex PCR. This table has approximately 67,000 clones, approximately 90% appearing once. The sequencing sample was made of peripheral blood. This sequence was found in a woman in her fifties or sixties with active COVID-19.

CDR3 sequence (DNA): TGTGCCAGCAGCCCCGCCGGGGTAAGCTCTGGAAACACCATATATTTT. Encoded protein: CASSPAGVSSGNTIYF. V gene TRBV3-1 (or the pseudogene TRBV3-2) combines with J gene TRBJ1-3; D uncertain. Per the germline V gene, CDR1 is LGHDT and CDR2 is YNNKEL (reference sequence). Between the trimmed V and J ends, which lost 4 bases and 0 bases, there was a span of 13 bases. This CDR3 has 16 amino acids.